These 20 T cell receptor beta chains came from one sample sequenced in a study of T cell responses to AZD1222 COVID-19 vaccine. Only in-frame clones appear in the TCRdb table, and some are missing; sequencing was by immunoSEQ multiplex PCR. The repertoire holds 100,000 to 150,000 clones, with roughly nine tenths as singletons. Specimen: peripheral blood, collected on day 0 of AZD1222 vaccination. These TCRs come from an adult in good health.

The rearrangement uses TRBV5-4 and TRBJ2-7; D possibly corresponds to TRBD1 (5 bases). Germline-derived CDR1 and CDR2 are SGHNT and YYREEE (reference sequence). The CDR3 loop spans 14 amino acids. Between the trimmed V and J ends, which lost 4 bases and 0 bases, there was a span of 11 bases. The CDR3 DNA reads TGTGCCAGCAGCGAGACAGCTGCCTCCTACGAGCAGTACTTC. The encoded protein is CASSETAASYEQYF.

The CDR3 nucleotides read TGTGCCAGCAGCCTTCGACAGGGACCCTACTCTGGGGCCAACGTCCTGACTTTC. Its protein product is CASSLRQGPYSGANVLTF. The chain carries TRBV7-8 and TRBJ2-6, with TRBD1 identical over 7 bases. Trimming cost V 5 bases and J 0 bases; bases outside gene matches: 10. In germline, CDR1 is SGHVS, CDR2 FQNEAQ. The CDR3 runs 18 residues.

This chain uses TRBV19 with TRBJ2-3; no firm D call. This CDR3 is built from 14 residues. The germline gives CDR1 LNHDA, CDR2 SQIVND (reference sequence). V was clipped by 7 bases and J by 1 base, with 12 bases between them. CDR3 DNA sequence: TGTGCCAGTAACGGTGGCGTAGGCACAGATACGCAGTATTTT. Protein sequence: CASNGGVGTDTQYF.

There are a few counts of this clone. J is TRBJ2-7 and V is TRBV9; a weak D match, TRBD1 (5 bases). Germline assignment: CDR1 SGDLS and CDR2 YYNGEE. There are 14 residues in the CDR3. The germline V and J ends were trimmed by 0 bases and 1 base, with 8 bases remaining between them. DNA of the CDR3: TGTGCCAGCAGCGTAGCGCAGGGATCCTACGAGCAGTACTTC. Translated: CASSVAQGSYEQYF.

This clone was found once. The CDR3 sequence is CASTLAWNYGYTF. In DNA, the CDR3 is TGTGCCAGCACTCTGGCCTGGAACTATGGCTACACCTTC. The rearrangement links TRBV5-8 to TRBJ1-2; D not certain. The CDR3 totals 13 residues. Germline CDR1 SGHTS, CDR2 YDEGEE. V lost 6 bases, J lost 2 bases, and 11 bases lay in between.

The chain uses TRBV29-1 and TRBJ1-2, with unresolved D. The CDR3 length is 11 residues. With 2 bases removed from V and 4 bases from J, the gap between germline ends came to 5 bases. The germline V gene encodes CDR1 SQVTM and CDR2 ANQGSEA. This CDR3 is CSVETVYGYTF. The CDR3 coding sequence is TGCAGCGTTGAAACCGTCTATGGCTACACCTTC.

The CDR3 loop is CASRTGGTEAFF. Written as DNA, the CDR3 is TGTGCCAGCAGGACAGGGGGGACTGAAGCTTTCTTT. The gene calls are TRBV28 and TRBJ1-1; 9 bases are shared with TRBD1. With 6 bases clipped from V and 5 bases from J, the junction kept 1 base outside the gene matches. In germline, CDR1 is MDHEN, CDR2 SYDVKM. CDR3 size: 12 residues.

This clone was seen a handful of times. The gene calls are TRBV5-1 and TRBJ1-5, with TRBD1 matching over 7 bases. CDR3 length equals 13 residues. Unmatched junction bases numbered 3, after V lost 2 bases and J lost 7 bases. Germline V lookup: CDR1 SGHRS, CDR2 YFSETQ. CDR3 in amino acids: CASSLTGQQPQHF. CDR3 nucleotide sequence: TGCGCCAGCAGCTTAACGGGACAGCAGCCCCAGCATTTT.

This CDR3 reads CASSLGLAGFYEQYF. As DNA, the CDR3 is TGCGCCAGCAGCCTGGGACTAGCGGGATTCTACGAGCAGTACTTC. The rearrangement joins TRBV4-1 to TRBJ2-7, with 13 positions matching TRBD2. V shed 4 bases, J shed 3 bases, and the junction held 3 bases outside the gene matches. CDR1 is MGHRA and CDR2 is YSYEKL in the germline V gene. The CDR3 is 15 amino acids.

The rearrangement joins TRBV7-9 to TRBJ2-7, with a possible D match to TRBD2 (5 bases). V dropped 5 bases and J dropped 1 base, with 12 bases sitting between them. CDR1 and CDR2 (germline): SEHNR, FQNEAQ (reference sequence). This CDR3 region has 14 residues. The CDR3 region has the DNA TGTGCCAGCAGCCCCGCGGGCCATTCCTACGAGCAGTACTTC. Translating gives CASSPAGHSYEQYF.

V gene TRBV27 combines with J gene TRBJ2-2; TRBD1 might be the D (6 bases). CDR1 MNHEY and CDR2 SMNVEV come from the germline V gene (reference sequence). The V gene lost 6 bases and the J gene lost 2 bases, with 13 bases spanning the gap. There are 15 residues in the CDR3. The CDR3 reads CASRRQALNTGELFF. The CDR3, as DNA: TGTGCCAGCAGGAGACAGGCCCTAAACACCGGGGAGCTGTTTTTT.

The chain employs TRBV7-3 and TRBJ2-5; TRBD1 or TRBD2 may be the D gene (5 bases each). Between the trimmed V and J ends, which lost 3 bases and 2 bases, there was a span of 7 bases. The CDR3 is 13 amino acids. CDR1 and CDR2 from the germline V gene are SGHTA and FQGTGA. CDR3 protein: CASSFGAQETQYF. CDR3 bases: TGTGCCAGCAGCTTCGGGGCTCAAGAGACCCAGTACTTC.

This clone showed up just once. The J gene is TRBJ1-6, the V gene TRBV6-5, with D tentatively TRBD1 (5 bases). The CDR3 spans 14 residues. V was shortened by 0 bases and J by 8 bases, with 8 bases between the two germline ends. Germline assignment: CDR1 MNHEY and CDR2 SVGAGI. CDR3 sequence: CASSYSGRDSPLHF. Here the CDR3 DNA reads TGTGCCAGCAGTTACTCCGGCAGGGATTCACCCCTCCACTTT.

This chain links TRBV11-2 with TRBJ2-1, with D perhaps TRBD2 (5 bases). The CDR3 runs to 15 residues. V was clipped by 2 bases and J by 4 bases, with 12 bases between them. The germline CDR1 and CDR2 sequences are SGHAT and FQNNGV. This CDR3 is CASSLSPSGYNEQFF. CDR3 in DNA: TGTGCCAGCAGCTTAAGTCCATCGGGGTACAATGAGCAGTTCTTC.

Remarks on this clone: Within the sample, other DNA sequences also encode this same CDR3. The chain employs TRBV18 and TRBJ2-7; 10 nucleotides align to TRBD1. The CDR3 runs 14 residues. CDR1 KGHSH and CDR2 LQKENI come from the germline V gene. V gave up 3 bases and J gave up 5 bases; unmatched junction bases: 4. CDR3 coding DNA: TGTGCCAGCTCACCGGGACAGGGGTCCCACGAGCAGTACTTC. The encoded protein is CASSPGQGSHEQYF. The complete variable domain, with remaining parts taken from reference TRBV18 and TRBJ2-7, reads NAGVMQNPRHLVRRRGQEARLRCSPMKGHSHVYWYRQLPEEGLKFMVYLQKENIIDESGMPKERFSAEFPKEGPSILRIQQVVRGDSAAYFCASSPGQGSHEQYFGPGTRLTVT.

The chain recombines TRBV6-2 or TRBV6-3 with TRBJ2-7; tentative D call: TRBD2 (6 bases). There are 12 residues in the CDR3. The germline V and J ends were trimmed by 5 bases and 7 bases, with 12 bases remaining between them. The germline V gene encodes CDR1 MNHEY and CDR2 SVGEGT. The CDR3 nucleotides are TGTGCCAGCAGTAATGGAGGGGTTGAGCAGTACTTC. Residues: CASSNGGVEQYF.

The chain uses TRBV19 and TRBJ1-6; D not certain. Germline CDR1 and CDR2: LNHDA and SQIVND (reference sequence). The CDR3 runs 13 residues. The ends were cut back, 3 bases at V and 6 bases at J, with 6 bases in the middle. The CDR3 coding sequence is TGTGCCAGTAGTATCGGTTCTAATTCACCCCTCCACTTT. Protein: CASSIGSNSPLHF.

The genes are TRBV28 and TRBJ2-7; perhaps TRBD1 as D (6 bases). The V end was cut by 3 bases, the J end by 5 bases, with 14 bases between. The CDR3 loop spans 14 amino acids. The V gene's germline CDR1 is MDHEN and CDR2 SYDVKM. In nucleotides, the CDR3 is TGTGCCAGCAGTTTGGGGACATTTGACCACGAGCAGTACTTC. It specifies CASSLGTFDHEQYF.

The table lists this clone with a count of one. The CDR3: CASGGANTGELFF. CDR3 in DNA: TGTGCCAGCGGAGGGGCGAACACCGGGGAGCTGTTTTTT. The genes are TRBV11-2 and TRBJ2-2; possible D gene TRBD2, 6 bases. The CDR3 extends over 13 amino acids. V lost 8 bases to trimming and J lost 0 bases, with 7 bases between them. CDR1 and CDR2 from the germline V gene are SGHAT and FQNNGV.

The V gene is TRBV27, the J gene TRBJ2-5; 8 nucleotides line up with TRBD2. Germline V gene sequence: CDR1 MNHEY, CDR2 SMNVEV (reference sequence). CDR3 length equals 17 residues. Losses at the gene ends were 5 bases for V and 5 bases for J; bases not matched to a gene: 16. In DNA form, the CDR3 reads TGTGCCAGCAGTCGGCATGGAAATAGCGGGAAACGGGAGACCCAGTACTTC. This codes for CASSRHGNSGKRETQYF.